The 19 T cell receptor beta chains given below trace back to one sample, sequenced in a study of radiotherapy plus CTLA-4 blockade in lung cancer. Profiled with immunoSEQ multiplex PCR; TCRdb holds only in-frame clones, not every one. In the table there are more than 30,000 clones, more than 80% of which are singletons. The sample was peripheral blood, taken from a patient treated with radiotherapy plus ipilimumab. The receptors were gathered from a human donor with non-small cell lung cancer that progressed on radiotherapy plus ipilimumab.

This chain connects TRBV4-1 to TRBJ2-3, with a tentative D call TRBD2 (7 bases). This CDR3 has 17 amino acids. V was clipped by 4 bases and J by 8 bases, with 25 bases between them. The germline CDR1 and CDR2 sequences are MGHRA and YSYEKL. CDR3 in amino acids: CASSPYSKRGGAGTQYF. The DNA of the CDR3 is TGCGCCAGCAGCCCCTATTCAAAGCGAGGGGGGGCGGGTACGCAGTATTTT.

This clone was observed a few times. The chain combines TRBV6-1 with TRBJ1-4; TRBD1 matches 7 bases. CDR1 MNHNS and CDR2 SASEGT come from the germline V gene. The CDR3 runs 14 residues. Germline trimming cut 5 bases from V and 8 bases from J; bases unmatched to any gene: 8. Here the CDR3 reads CASSKTGPEEKLFF. DNA for the CDR3: TGTGCCAGCAGTAAGACAGGGCCAGAGGAAAAACTGTTTTTT.

This chain uses TRBV5-4 with TRBJ2-5; TRBD1 might be the D (6 bases). The V end was cut by 5 bases, the J end by 5 bases, with 19 bases between. Germline assignment: CDR1 SGHNT and CDR2 YYREEE (reference sequence). This CDR3 is built from 15 residues. This chain's CDR3 is CASSPRDTSRETQYF. The DNA for the CDR3 is TGTGCCAGCAGTCCTCGGGACACCTCGAGGGAGACCCAGTACTTC.

In its sample, this clone was seen a few times. This chain connects TRBV5-5 to TRBJ1-6, with unresolved D. This CDR3 comprises 15 residues. Germline CDR1 SGHKS, CDR2 YYEKEE (reference sequence). The ends were cut back, 4 bases at V and 4 bases at J, with 12 bases in the middle. In DNA form, the CDR3 reads TGTGCCAGCAGCCCCGGGTCCCCTTATAATTCACCCCTCCACTTT. It specifies CASSPGSPYNSPLHF.

This chain connects TRBV4-1 to TRBJ1-4, with TRBD1 identical over 7 bases. Trimming at V came to 0 bases and at J to 6 bases, leaving 7 bases not matched to a gene. CDR1 is MGHRA and CDR2 is YSYEKL in the germline V gene. CDR3 length: 16 residues. CDR3 bases: TGCGCCAGCAGCCAAGATAGCGACAGGGTTTATGAAAAACTGTTTTTT. Translating it yields CASSQDSDRVYEKLFF.

J is TRBJ2-3 and V is TRBV18; a possible D gene is TRBD2 (6 bases). This CDR3 has 16 residues. Trimming took off 0 bases at V and 1 base at J, with 11 bases between the two ends. Germline CDR1 and CDR2: KGHSH and LQKENI. This CDR3 is CASSPPGGSGTDTQYF. The CDR3 DNA sequence: TGTGCCAGCTCACCACCCGGGGGATCCGGCACAGATACGCAGTATTTT.

The rearrangement uses TRBV28 and TRBJ1-2; 10 bases agree with TRBD1. CDR3 size: 16 residues. Per the germline V gene, CDR1 is MDHEN and CDR2 is SYDVKM. V shed 5 bases, J shed 3 bases, and the junction held 9 bases outside the gene matches. The CDR3 reads CASSPHGQGGDYGYTF. The CDR3 nucleotides are TGTGCCAGCAGTCCCCATGGACAGGGGGGGGACTATGGCTACACCTTC.

The gene calls are TRBV25-1 and TRBJ1-1; D might be TRBD1 (5 bases). The V end was cut by 4 bases, the J end by 6 bases, with 12 bases between. This CDR3 is built from 13 residues. Looked up from germline, CDR1 is MGHDK and CDR2 is SYGVNS. The CDR3 spells CASSVGGTAEAFF. The CDR3 bases are TGTGCCAGCAGTGTCGGGGGGACGGCTGAAGCTTTCTTT.

The chain recombines TRBV19 with TRBJ1-2; weak D call: TRBD1 (5 bases). The CDR3 extends over 15 amino acids. Germline lookup yields CDR1 LNHDA and CDR2 SQIVND (reference sequence). Deletions cut 4 bases from V and 4 bases from J, with 16 bases between. The CDR3: CASSTSGTLGYGYTF. DNA of the CDR3: TGTGCCAGTAGTACTTCCGGGACTTTGGGCTATGGCTACACCTTC.

In DNA form, the CDR3 reads TGTGCCATCAGTGCTAGCGGGGGGGCAGTAGATACGCAGTATTTT. This encodes CAISASGGAVDTQYF. This chain connects TRBV10-3 to TRBJ2-3, with TRBD2 matching 12 bases. Looked up from germline, CDR1 is ENHRY and CDR2 is SYGVKD. With V trimmed by 4 bases and J by 5 bases, 4 bases remained unmatched. The CDR3 is made up of 15 amino acids.

The count of this clone is one. V and J are TRBV7-6 and TRBJ2-2; TRBD1 aligns across 8 bases. The CDR3 is made up of 16 amino acids. Looked up from germline, CDR1 is SGHVS and CDR2 is FNYEAQ. V trimming: 1 base; J trimming: 5 bases; junction bases outside the gene matches: 6. The CDR3 sequence: CASSLGSRGPTGELFF. The CDR3 coding sequence is TGTGCCAGCAGCTTAGGGTCCAGGGGGCCAACCGGGGAGCTGTTTTTT.

The chain employs TRBV27 and TRBJ2-5, with D maybe TRBD1 (5 bases). The J call is doubtful: the DNA matches TRBJ2-7 better. Germline V gene sequence: CDR1 MNHEY, CDR2 SMNVEV (reference sequence). The CDR3 spans 14 residues. The DNA of the CDR3 is TGTGCCAGCAGTTCAGGGTACCCAACCTACGAGCAGTACTTC. This translates into CASSSGYPTYEQYF.

The chain combines TRBV6-1 with TRBJ1-1; TRBD1 aligns across 9 bases. From germline, CDR1 is MNHNS and CDR2 SASEGT. Trimming removed 4 bases from V and 6 bases from J; junction bases left unmatched: 6. The CDR3 is 14 amino acids. The DNA of the CDR3 is TGTGCCAGCAGTGGATGGGACAGGGACCCTGAAGCTTTCTTT. Amino acids: CASSGWDRDPEAFF.

The chain uses TRBV7-2 and TRBJ2-7; D may be TRBD2 (6 bases). Looked up from germline, CDR1 is SGHTA and CDR2 is FQGNSA. V gave up 5 bases and J gave up 2 bases, with 16 bases separating them. There are 15 residues in the CDR3. CDR3 sequence (DNA): TGTGCCAGCAGCCCCCGGACTAAGAACCCCTACGAGCAGTACTTC. Translation: CASSPRTKNPYEQYF.

The genes are TRBV4-1 and TRBJ2-5; weak D call: TRBD1 (6 bases). CDR1 is MGHRA, CDR2 YSYEKL, per germline. The germline V and J ends were trimmed by 4 bases and 3 bases, with 27 bases remaining between them. This CDR3 is 19 amino acids long. The CDR3 region is CASSPSQQGGRNQKETQYF. CDR3 DNA: TGCGCCAGCAGCCCTTCACAACAGGGTGGTAGGAACCAAAAAGAGACCCAGTACTTC.

The rearrangement uses TRBV7-3 and TRBJ2-1; 9 nucleotides match TRBD2. Germline V gene sequence: CDR1 SGHTA, CDR2 FQGTGA. Trimming at V came to 3 bases and at J to 7 bases, leaving 7 bases not matched to a gene. This CDR3 contains 15 residues. The CDR3 DNA sequence: TGTGCCAGCAGCTTGGGACTAGCTTCGAGAAATGAGCAGTTCTTC. As protein: CASSLGLASRNEQFF.

This chain joins TRBV6-5 and TRBJ2-3; 8 bases map to TRBD1. Germline CDR1 reads MNHEY; CDR2 reads SVGAGI. The CDR3 extends over 15 amino acids. Trimming took 6 bases from V and 2 from J; bases not matched to a gene: 7. CDR3 protein: CASRMTGAPTDTQYF. Written as DNA, the CDR3 is TGTGCCAGCAGAATGACAGGGGCGCCCACAGATACGCAGTATTTT.

The chain joins TRBV10-2 to TRBJ1-2, with 7 positions matching TRBD1. The CDR3 extends over 16 amino acids. V shed 2 bases, J shed 0 bases, and the junction held 6 bases outside the gene matches. CDR1 and CDR2 from the germline V gene are WSHSY and SAAADI. CDR3 loop: CASSEAGGIANYGYTF. Here the CDR3 DNA reads TGCGCCAGCAGTGAGGCAGGGGGTATCGCTAACTATGGCTACACCTTC.

The chain has TRBV19 and TRBJ2-5; TRBD2 aligns across 8 bases. J gave up 5 bases and V 1 base, and 6 bases lay outside the gene matches. Germline CDR1 reads LNHDA; CDR2 reads SQIVND (reference sequence). This CDR3 comprises 15 residues. This CDR3 is CASSIGRGGPETQYF. The CDR3 bases are TGTGCCAGTAGTATAGGTCGCGGGGGGCCGGAGACCCAGTACTTC. The variable domain in full, with the rest retrieved from reference TRBV19 and TRBJ2-5, is DGGITQSPKYLFRKEGQNVTLSCEQNLNHDAMYWYRQDPGQGLRLIYYSQIVNDFQKGDIAEGYSVSREKKESFPLTVTSAQKNPTAFYLCASSIGRGGPETQYFGPGTRLLVL.